This T cell receptor (beta chain) was retrieved from a study of shared clonotypes between healthy human individuals (dated by TCRdb to about 2020). Regarding the study in general: The cohort comprised two women and a few men aged 18 to 49 years. To estimate repertoire size and how much clonotype sharing occurs between individuals, the study deeply sequenced the blood TCR repertoires of five or six healthy adults. Each donor's leukapheresis produced roughly between roughly 0.85 and 9 billion PBMCs. Libraries were prepared and TCR repertoires were sequenced by different laboratories using diverse techniques, in order to increase sequencing depth and limit assay-specific biases. Per donor, three plates each were used for CD4 naive and CD4 memory, two for CD8 naive, and one for CD8 memory. Findings and caveats that apply to the study as a whole: Across a handful of donors, roughly 5.1% of naive CD4, approximately 3.6% of naive CD8, approximately 2.5% of memory CD4, and 0.4% of memory CD8 clonotypes were shared. Based on pairwise subsampling, the degree of clonotype sharing among donors was expected to be affected by sequencing depth. Compared with non-shared clonotypes, clonotypes shared by all four sorted-subset donors had higher generation probabilities. Naive subsets generally had larger estimated clonotype richness than memory subsets. Incomplete sequencing was indicated by rarefaction of sorted-subset datasets, despite the large sequencing depth. Sampling was restricted to blood, and TCR repertoires in tissue are likely to differ from TCR repertoires in blood. Because the study included a small number of donors, the genetic and exposure-history diversity represented was limited.

Using the deep immunoSEQ assay, TCR CDR3 regions were amplified from genomic DNA by multiplex PCR. For each cell subset, the extracted genomic DNA was distributed evenly across all wells of several immunoSEQ 96-well plates, and each plate served as one replicate. For sorted subsets, each replicate PCR was loaded with approximately 190 ng genomic DNA, equivalent to some 27,000 T cell genomes. Purified libraries were quantified with a Qubit 3.0 fluorometer, sized on a Bioanalyzer 2100, and re-quantified with the KAPA Library Quantification kit. A separate single-read 150-cycle Illumina NextSeq 550 flow cell was used to sequence each immunoSEQ 96-well plate. The original pipeline was this. The immunoSEQ output contained only junctional sequences without quality scores, so filtering could not match that applied to full-length reads. To assign V/J genes and CDR3, sequences were annotated using PyIR, a Python wrapper for IgBLAST v1.9, with IMGT germline references. Reads with weak V/J assignments (E-value above 1e-6), missing CDR3, stop codons, out-of-frame junctions, or ambiguous translated residues were removed. V3J clonotypes were defined by identical inferred V gene, J gene, and CDR3 amino acid sequence. Percentage overlap between repertoires was computed as shared unique clonotypes divided by the size of the smaller repertoire. Richness of each repertoire was evaluated using RTK rarefaction, the Chao1 estimator, and Recon v2.1 estimates of unobserved clonotypes. Generation probabilities for all TCRbeta clonotypes obtained by the gDNA method from a handful of donors were computed using OLGA. TCRdb stores this immuneACCESS table with in-frame sequences only. Part of the clones is absent; in the studies checked, under half of the shortfall reflects unresolved V genes, and no reason is known for the rest. V, J and clone size derive from that table, while D and trimming were established from the DNA sequence. This sample has about 960,000 clones in its table, and around three quarters of those were observed once. The ten most abundant clones make up around 1.4% of the sample.

Comments on this clone: It lacks a known antigen. Base qualities are not provided; no much larger clone lies one nucleotide away.

Healthy HIV-negative adults with no recently reported acute infections or vaccinations were included as donors. Only Caucasian adults living in Nashville, Tennessee, USA were represented among the donors. CD4+ T cells were enriched by magnetic negative selection, after which naive cells were positively selected on CD45RA and the negative fraction was taken as the memory subset. Blood was obtained by leukapheresis, after which PBMCs were separated by Ficoll-Histopaque density gradient centrifugation and cryopreserved in liquid nitrogen vapor phase. Purity and quantity of every magnetically sorted T cell population were checked by analytical flow cytometry. Genomic DNA was isolated from every sorted fraction and measured by UV absorbance on a Nanodrop 2000c. From the cysteine up to the phenylalanine, the CDR3 has a length of 11 residues. CDR3 DNA only is kept here, 33 bases in frame from base 1. Deletion took 7 bases off V and 8 bases off J, with a span of 11 bases between the germline ends. Per the germline V gene, MDHEN is the CDR1 and SYDVKM is the CDR2.

The sequenced material came from memory CD4+ T cells sorted from blood. The sample's cell subset or site label, decoded: CD45RA-negative fraction. The V and J segments used are TRBV28 and TRBJ1-2, with the D gene call left open. The clonotype originates from a man aged 18 to 35 in good health. CDR3 sequence: CASKQDGGYTF. The DNA sequence is TGTGCCAGCAAGCAAGACGGGGGCTACACCTTC.